This TCR beta chain was profiled in a study of cytomegalovirus exposure and HLA in healthy donors. 13 Jbeta primers and 60 Vbeta primers were used for the PCR. TCRdb's copy holds only in-frame clones and misses some; the assay was immunoSEQ multiplex PCR. The sample includes some 130,000 clones. V was trimmed by 5 bases and J by 8 bases, leaving 12 bases between them. CDR3 size: 12 residues. The germline CDR1 and CDR2 sequences are MDHEN and SYDVKM. The J gene is TRBJ1-2, the V gene TRBV28, with D perhaps TRBD1 (5 bases). The sequencing input was PBMCs. This TCR came from a woman aged 40 to 49 in good health and CMV-seropositive. For the CDR3, the DNA is TGTGCCAGCAGTCCAAACTCAGGGGGCTACACCTTC. As protein: CASSPNSGGYTF.